This is a list of T cell receptor beta chains from one sample in a study of blood T cell repertoires in COVID-19. The method was immunoSEQ multiplex PCR; TCRdb's version includes in-frame clones alone and lacks a portion of them. Found here are over 200,000 clones, 70% to 90% of them singletons; the top ten hold less than 3.5%. Sequences were obtained from peripheral blood. The receptors here all came from a man between 25 and 39 years old with COVID-19, enrolled during active disease. CDR3s include the opening cysteine and the closing phenylalanine or tryptophan. Fields, in order: V gene, J gene, clone size, D gene, CDR3 DNA, CDR3 protein. A D gene is named only where the DNA matches it firmly. Some rows mark clone size as missing; the rest say once, few, many or name a class of expanded clone.

>TRBV19|TRBJ1-2|.|.
TGTGCCAGTAGTAGGGGACTTGGCTACACCTTC
CASSRGLGYTF
>TRBV5-1|TRBJ2-1|once|.
TGCGCCAGCAGCTTGGTGGCAGGAAACAATGAGCAGTTCTTC
CASSLVAGNNEQFF
>TRBV27|TRBJ2-2|.|.
TGTGCCAGCAGTTTACTAGGGGCAGCGAACACCGGGGAGCTGTTTTTT
CASSLLGAANTGELFF
>TRBV19|TRBJ2-7|.|TRBD1
TGTGCCAGTAGTTCCGGGACAGGGGAAGGTTACGAGCAGTACTTC
CASSSGTGEGYEQYF
>TRBV10-3|TRBJ1-1|.|TRBD1
TGTGCCATCAGTGAGTCTCTGGCAGGGGGCACTGAAGCTTTCTTT
CAISESLAGGTEAFF
>TRBV3-1/TRBV3-2|TRBJ1-2|few|TRBD1
TGTGCCAGCAGCCAAGAGGACAGGGCTTATGGGGGCTACACCTTC
CASSQEDRAYGGYTF
>TRBV28|TRBJ1-1|.|.
TGTGCCAGCACCCACGGAGAGAACACTGAAGCTTTCTTT
CASTHGENTEAFF
>TRBV4-2|TRBJ1-6|.|.
TGTGCCAGCAGCGCCCTCCTCAGCTATAATTCACCCCTCCACTTT
CASSALLSYNSPLHF
>TRBV7-8|TRBJ1-1|.|.
TGTGCCAGCAGCTTAAAGCGGGTCGGGATGAACACTGAAGCTTTCTTT
CASSLKRVGMNTEAFF
>TRBV6-2/TRBV6-3|TRBJ2-7|.|TRBD2
TGTGCCAGCACTTACCCCAGACTAGCGGGAGGAAGGTACGAGCAGTACTTC
CASTYPRLAGGRYEQYF
>TRBV7-9|TRBJ2-7|.|.
TGTGCCAGCAGCGCCCCACACTACGAGCAGTACTTC
CASSAPHYEQYF
>TRBV28|TRBJ2-1|.|.
TGTGCCAGCAGGCAGGGGGGTTCTGGGTATTACTTAGATGAGCAGTTCTTC
CASRQGGSGYYLDEQFF
>TRBV2|TRBJ2-7|.|.
TGTGCCAGCTACTACCGACCTGGCATCTCGACCAGCCCCCCGCGGGAGCAGTACTTC
CASYYRPGISTSPPREQYF
>TRBV7-9|TRBJ2-2|few|.
TGTGCCAGCAGCTTTTGGCTGTCGGACAGAGTAAACACCGGGGAGCTGTTTTTT
CASSFWLSDRVNTGELFF
>TRBV24-1|TRBJ2-7|.|.
TGTGCCACCAGTGATCTCGGGGCAGGGGCAGGCGAGCAGTACTTC
CATSDLGAGAGEQYF
>TRBV5-1|TRBJ1-2|few|TRBD1
TGCGCCAGCAGCTTTCAACCGGGACAGGCTAACTATGGCTACACCTTC
CASSFQPGQANYGYTF
>TRBV5-1|TRBJ2-5|.|TRBD2
TGCGCCAGCAGCTTGGCCGAACTAGCGGGAGGAGCGACCCAGTACTTC
CASSLAELAGGATQYF
>TRBV6-5|TRBJ1-6|.|TRBD1
TGTGCCAGCAAGCAGGGGGCTATTTCACCCCTCCACTTT
CASKQGAISPLHF
>TRBV29-1|TRBJ2-1|.|TRBD2
TGCAGCGTGTACGGACTAGCGAACAATGAGCAGTTCTTC
CSVYGLANNEQFF
>TRBV2|TRBJ2-5|.|.
TGTGCCAGCAGTGAATTTCCCGGGGAGACCCAGTACTTC
CASSEFPGETQYF
>TRBV12-3/TRBV12-4|TRBJ1-2|.|.
TGTGCCAGCACAAACGGGGGTTACTATGGCTACACCTTC
CASTNGGYYGYTF
>TRBV19|TRBJ2-1|.|TRBD2
TGTGCCAGTAGTAACCAACTAGCGGGGGGCATGGATGAGCAGTTCTTC
CASSNQLAGGMDEQFF
>TRBV19|TRBJ2-7|.|TRBD1
TGTGCCAGTAGTGACAGGGGCTACGAGCAGTACTTC
CASSDRGYEQYF
>TRBV19|TRBJ1-1|.|.
TGTGCCAGTCTAACTGAATGGAACACTGAAGCTTTCTTT
CASLTEWNTEAFF
>TRBV19|TRBJ1-5|.|TRBD1
TGTGCCAGTAGTATAATGACAGGGTTTAATCAGCCCCAGCATTTT
CASSIMTGFNQPQHF
>TRBV6-2/TRBV6-3|TRBJ2-7|.|TRBD1
TGTGCCAGCAGTTACGTCCGACAGGGGGGAAAGCAGTACTTC
CASSYVRQGGKQYF
>TRBV12-3/TRBV12-4|TRBJ2-1|.|.
TGTGCCACCCGGGTTGCCTACAATGAGCAGTTCTTC
CATRVAYNEQFF
>TRBV5-1|TRBJ2-1|.|.
TGCGCCAGCAGCTTGGGACTACTTTACAATGAGCAGTTCTTC
CASSLGLLYNEQFF
>TRBV19|TRBJ2-1|.|.
TGTGCCAGTAGTATAGAGAAGGACAGCTACAATGAGCAGTTCTTC
CASSIEKDSYNEQFF
>TRBV6-5|TRBJ2-7|.|TRBD1
TGTGCCAGCAGGGGACAGGGGGCGTCCCAGGCGTACTTC
CASRGQGASQAYF
>TRBV28|TRBJ1-2|.|TRBD1
TGTGCCAGCAGTGGGACAGGGCGGGAAGGCTACACCTTC
CASSGTGREGYTF
>TRBV5-4|TRBJ2-3|once|TRBD2
TGTGCCAGCAGCTTAAAGGCTAGCGGGTACACAGATACGCAGTATTTT
CASSLKASGYTDTQYF
>TRBV4-2|TRBJ1-2|.|TRBD1
TGTGCCAGCAGCCAAGCCTTGGGACAGGCGGTGAGCTATGGCTACACCTTC
CASSQALGQAVSYGYTF
>TRBV5-6|TRBJ2-1|.|TRBD1
TGTGCCAGCAGCGGGACAGGGGCGTCCTACAATGAGCAGTTCTTC
CASSGTGASYNEQFF
>TRBV5-5|TRBJ1-4|.|.
TGTGCCAGCAGCCCCGGAGGCGGTAATGAAAAACTGTTTTTT
CASSPGGGNEKLFF
>TRBV5-1|TRBJ1-3|.|.
TGCGCCAGCAGCTTGAAGGGGGACACCATATATTTT
CASSLKGDTIYF
>TRBV27|TRBJ1-1|.|.
TGTGCCAGCAGTCAGGGTCCGATACCGAACACTGAAGCTTTCTTT
CASSQGPIPNTEAFF
>TRBV10-3|TRBJ1-2|.|TRBD1
TGTGCCATCAGTTCTTCGGACCCGCCCGGGACAGGGGGAAACCACTATGGCTACACCTTC
CAISSSDPPGTGGNHYGYTF
>TRBV4-3|TRBJ1-1|.|TRBD1
TGCGCCAGCAGCCACCGACAGGGTAGCGCTGAAGCTTTCTTT
CASSHRQGSAEAFF
>TRBV5-1|TRBJ2-2|.|TRBD1
TGCGCCAGCACCCCACCGGGACAGGGGAACACCGGGGAGCTGTTTTTT
CASTPPGQGNTGELFF
>TRBV18|TRBJ1-5|.|.
TGTGCCAGCCAACAGAGTAGCAATCAGCCCCAGCATTTT
CASQQSSNQPQHF
>TRBV21-1|TRBJ1-1|.|.
TGTGCCAGCAGCAAAGAAGTGGCAGGTAAATACCGAACCCGTTATACTGAAGCTTTCTTT
CASSKEVAGKYRTRYTEAFF
>TRBV27|TRBJ1-2|.|TRBD1
TGTGCCAGCACCGGGAAAACAGGGGGTCGAGGGAATGGCTACACCTTC
CASTGKTGGRGNGYTF
>TRBV5-1|TRBJ2-5|.|.
TGCGCCAGCAGCCCCCGGGAGCCCCAAGAGACCCAGTACTTC
CASSPREPQETQYF
>TRBV10-3|TRBJ1-2|.|TRBD1
TGTGCCATCACCCGGACAGGGGGCGACTATGGCTACACCTTC
CAITRTGGDYGYTF
>TRBV7-3|TRBJ2-1|.|TRBD2
TGTGCCAGCAGCCCACTTCTAGCGGGAGGGCCGTACAATGAGCAGTTCTTC
CASSPLLAGGPYNEQFF
>TRBV7-6|TRBJ1-1|.|.
TGTGCCAGCAGCACCTCCGGGGGACCGTCTGAAGCTTTCTTT
CASSTSGGPSEAFF
>TRBV6-2/TRBV6-3|TRBJ2-1|.|TRBD2
TGTGCCAGCAGTTACGGGGACTACCGGTACAATGAGCAGTTCTTC
CASSYGDYRYNEQFF
>TRBV4-3|TRBJ1-2|.|.
TGCGCCAGCAGCCAAGATGAGGGTAGTAGCTACACCTTC
CASSQDEGSSYTF
>TRBV4-2|TRBJ1-6|.|.
TGTGCCAGCAGCCAAGATCAAGGCAGGGGCCTACCCCTCCACTTT
CASSQDQGRGLPLHF
>TRBV5-4|TRBJ1-2|.|TRBD1
TGTGCCAGCAGCCGGGGACAGAACTATGGCTACACCTTC
CASSRGQNYGYTF
>TRBV6-2/TRBV6-3|TRBJ2-1|.|TRBD2
TGTGCCAGCAGTTTAGCGGGGGGAAACTACAATGAGCAGTTCTTC
CASSLAGGNYNEQFF
>TRBV7-2|TRBJ1-3|.|TRBD1
TGTGCCAGCAGCTTACTGGGACAGTCCTCTGGAAACACCATATATTTT
CASSLLGQSSGNTIYF